This T cell receptor beta chain was observed in a study of OX40 agonist ivuxolimab in advanced cancers. V gave up 0 bases and J gave up 7 bases, with 15 bases separating them. Germline assignment: CDR1 MNHEY and CDR2 SVGAGI. This CDR3 is 15 amino acids long. Produced via immunoSEQ multiplex PCR; TCRdb's table is partial and in-frame only. In the table there are 12,000 to 15,000 clones, around 79% of which are singletons. The specimen was CD4+ or CD8+ T cells sorted from blood, collected in a trial of the OX40 agonist ivuxolimab. This TCR derives from an adult with an advanced solid tumor such as melanoma, head and neck, liver or kidney cancer. V and J are TRBV6-5 and TRBJ1-2; the D gene is possibly TRBD1 (5 bases). The DNA of the CDR3 is TGTGCCAGCAGTTACTCGATAACGGGGGGAGGTGGCTACACCTTC. Its protein is CASSYSITGGGGYTF.